Given below is one TCR beta chain in context. Its antigen is currently unknown. These data originate in a study of shared clonotypes between healthy human individuals. The CDR3 spans 16 residues. The germline V gene has CDR1 LGHNA and CDR2 YNFKEQ. The germline V and J ends were trimmed by 0 bases and 0 bases, with 11 bases remaining between them. Broader study findings: Naive subsets, compared against memory subsets, generally had larger estimated richness values.

When replicate PCRs were run on sorted subsets, they used 150 to 200 ng DNA, about 31,000 T cell genomes. Libraries were prepared by immunoSEQ multiplex PCR; TCRdb keeps only in-frame clonotypes and omits some of them. The sample lists around 1.1 million clones, 70% to 80% seen once, with 0.55% to 0.7% in the top ten. Sequencing was done on a sample of memory CD4+ T cells from PBMCs. The subset denotes: CD45RA-negative fraction. This TCR derives from a man between 18 and 35 years old in good health. Some clones in this sample may be carry-over from other donors' samples. This chain joins TRBV4-2 and TRBJ1-1, with a possible D match to TRBD1 (5 bases). This CDR3 reads CASSQDPTRVNTEAFF. CDR3 in DNA: TGTGCCAGCAGCCAAGATCCGACCAGGGTGAACACTGAAGCTTTCTTT.